This T cell receptor beta chain was obtained from a study of OX40 agonist ivuxolimab in advanced cancers. General study points: The expanded peripheral T cells' antigen specificity was not determined.

Autoimmune disease history or systemic immunosuppression disqualified patients. At cycle 4 day 1, cycle 7 day 1, and baseline, blood was sampled. This clone came up once. As yet, its antigen is unknown. There are 13 residues in the CDR3. Trimming took 3 bases from V and 4 from J, leaving 9 bases between them. The V gene's germline CDR1 is MDHEN and CDR2 SYDVKM. Sequencing was performed with immunoSEQ multiplex PCR; in TCRdb, only in-frame clones are kept and a portion is missing. The sample has tens of thousands of clones, roughly 90% seen once. This specimen was CD4+ or CD8+ T cells sorted from blood, taken in a trial of the OX40 agonist ivuxolimab. This TCR came from an adult with an advanced solid tumor such as melanoma, head and neck, liver or kidney cancer. The chain employs TRBV28 and TRBJ1-2; perhaps TRBD1 as D (6 bases). CDR3 nucleotide sequence: TGTGCCAGCAGTTTTACACAGGGCTATGGCTACACCTTC. Translated: CASSFTQGYGYTF.